This passage covers 24 T cell receptor beta chains from one sample sequenced in a study of blood T cell repertoires in COVID-19 (TCRdb year 2020). The library relied on the immunoSEQ multiplex PCR assay. TCRdb provides this immuneACCESS table in a form limited to in-frame rearrangements. Some clones are lacking; in checked studies, under half of them reflect an unresolved V gene, and why the rest are absent is not known. This sample comprises 200,000 to 250,000 clones, nearly 90% of them detected only once. The ten largest account for 3% to 3.5% of the sample. Sequences were obtained from peripheral blood. The receptors come from a man aged 18 to 30 with active or convalescent COVID-19.

CDR3 DNA sequence: TGTGCCAGCTCACCCTCGGGGGCAGGGGGTGCCTACGAGCAGTACTTC. Translated: CASSPSGAGGAYEQYF. The chain joins TRBV18 to TRBJ2-7, with D tentatively TRBD1 (7 bases). The V and J ends lost 3 bases and 2 bases respectively, with 17 bases between them. From germline, CDR1 is KGHSH and CDR2 LQKENI. The CDR3 sequence is 16 residues long.

CDR3 residues: CASSLQGVGELFF. CDR3 coding DNA: TGTGCCAGCAGCCTCCAGGGGGTCGGGGAGCTGTTTTTT. The chain couples TRBV28 to TRBJ2-2; 7 bases map to TRBD1. The germline V gene encodes CDR1 MDHEN and CDR2 SYDVKM. Trimming removed 6 bases from V and 7 bases from J; junction bases left unmatched: 5. The CDR3 runs 13 residues. Supplemented by reference TRBV28 and TRBJ2-2, the full variable domain reads DVKVTQSSRYLVKRTGEKVFLECVQDMDHENMFWYRQDPGLGLRLIYFSYDVKMKEKGDIPEGYSVSREKKERFSLILESASTNQTSMYLCASSLQGVGELFFGEGSRLTVL.

The rearrangement uses TRBV9 and TRBJ1-1, with a weak D call TRBD1 (6 bases). There are 15 residues in the CDR3. The germline V gene has CDR1 SGDLS and CDR2 YYNGEE. V lost 3 bases, J lost 5 bases, and 17 bases lay in between. The CDR3: CASSGVTGLGTEAFF. Here the CDR3 DNA reads TGTGCCAGCAGCGGCGTTACAGGGCTTGGGACTGAAGCTTTCTTT.

The V call is TRBV15, the J call TRBJ2-2, with D tentatively TRBD2 (5 bases). Germline CDR1 and CDR2: LNHNV and YYDKDF (reference sequence). The CDR3 covers 18 residues. Trimming took 3 bases from V and 4 from J, leaving 21 bases between them. The CDR3 sequence is CATSSQGRARAFTGELFF. CDR3 coding DNA: TGTGCCACCAGCAGTCAAGGGCGGGCTCGGGCTTTCACCGGGGAGCTGTTTTTT.

The chain joins TRBV2 to TRBJ1-5, with 7 bases that match TRBD1. This CDR3 comprises 14 residues. V gave up 6 bases and J gave up 1 base; unmatched junction bases: 3. Germline V gene lookup returns CDR1 SNHLY and CDR2 FYNNEI. The CDR3 nucleotides are TGTGCCAGCAGCTACAGGGGAAGCAATCAGCCCCAGCATTTT. This codes for CASSYRGSNQPQHF.

CDR3 DNA sequence: TGTGCCAGCAGCTTTGGGGACGGGACAAGGGCTTTCTTT. Encoded protein: CASSFGDGTRAFF. The rearrangement links TRBV5-5 to TRBJ1-1; D might be TRBD1 (6 bases). There are 13 residues in the CDR3. V lost 2 bases, J lost 11 bases, and 16 bases lay in between. The germline V gene has CDR1 SGHKS and CDR2 YYEKEE (reference sequence).

V gene TRBV9 combines with J gene TRBJ2-5; TRBD2 matches 9 bases. The CDR3 has 15 amino acids. Germline V gene sequence: CDR1 SGDLS, CDR2 YYNGEE. V shed 0 bases and J 2 bases; nucleotides not matched to a gene: 2. The CDR3: CASSVAAGGQETQYF. CDR3 coding DNA: TGTGCCAGCAGCGTAGCAGCGGGGGGACAAGAGACCCAGTACTTC.

V gene TRBV5-4 combines with J gene TRBJ1-4; D may be TRBD1 (6 bases). V lost 3 bases and J lost 8, with 17 bases in between. Germline V lookup: CDR1 SGHNT, CDR2 YYREEE (reference sequence). This CDR3 contains 15 residues. CDR3 nucleotide sequence: TGTGCCAGCAGCTCCGGTCAGGGGTCTGGAGAAAAACTGTTTTTT. Its protein is CASSSGQGSGEKLFF.

This chain connects TRBV4-2 to TRBJ2-7; TRBD2 matches at 14 bases. This CDR3 region has 17 residues. V was clipped by 1 base and J by 0 bases; unmatched bases: 2. The germline gives CDR1 LGHNA, CDR2 YNFKEQ. The CDR3 here is CASSQGTSGRSSYEQYF. CDR3 sequence (DNA): TGTGCCAGCAGCCAAGGGACTAGCGGGAGGAGCTCCTACGAGCAGTACTTC.

This chain connects TRBV19 to TRBJ2-1, with D perhaps TRBD1 (8 bases). V was cut by 8 bases and J by 9 bases, with 26 bases left in between. The CDR3 loop spans 16 amino acids. Germline V lookup: CDR1 LNHDA, CDR2 SQIVND (reference sequence). The CDR3 sequence: CASHNHLQGGVGEQFF. CDR3 DNA: TGTGCCAGTCACAACCACCTACAGGGGGGGGTTGGTGAGCAGTTCTTC.

This chain connects TRBV19 to TRBJ2-1, with unresolved D. The V end was cut by 3 bases, the J end by 8 bases, with 11 bases between. There are 13 residues in the CDR3. The germline V gene encodes CDR1 LNHDA and CDR2 SQIVND (reference sequence). The CDR3 is CASSIQGVDEQFF. The CDR3 DNA sequence: TGTGCCAGTAGTATTCAAGGAGTCGATGAGCAGTTCTTC.

V and J are TRBV18 and TRBJ2-7; D may be TRBD2 (6 bases). Germline CDR1 KGHSH, CDR2 LQKENI. Trimming took 3 bases from V and 2 from J, leaving 20 bases between them. This CDR3 has 17 amino acids. CDR3 in DNA: TGTGCCAGCTCACCCACCAAAAGTGGAGGGGAAACCTACGAGCAGTACTTC. Amino acid sequence: CASSPTKSGGETYEQYF.

CDR3: CASDRGGMNTEAFF. CDR3 in DNA: TGTGCCAGTGACAGGGGAGGGATGAACACTGAAGCTTTCTTT. The chain couples TRBV19 to TRBJ1-1; 8 bases map to TRBD1. Germline values: CDR1 LNHDA, CDR2 SQIVND (reference sequence). The ends lost 8 bases at V and 0 bases at J; junction bases unmatched: 5. This CDR3 is 14 amino acids long.

The genes are TRBV6-5 and TRBJ2-5, with D perhaps TRBD2 (6 bases). The CDR3 is 12 residues long. Deletions cut 6 bases from V and 4 bases from J, with 9 bases between. Germline V gives CDR1 MNHEY, CDR2 SVGAGI. CDR3 coding DNA: TGTGCCAGCAGCAGGGAGGCAGAGACCCAGTACTTC. Its protein product is CASSREAETQYF.

This clone was counted only a few times. This chain uses TRBV6-5 with TRBJ2-2; D perhaps matches TRBD1 (5 bases). The V and J ends lost 10 bases and 8 bases respectively, with 17 bases between them. CDR1 MNHEY and CDR2 SVGAGI come from the germline V gene. The CDR3 contains 13 residues. For the CDR3, the DNA is TGTGCCACTTACAAAGGGGCGCGGGGGGAGCTGTTTTTT. Residues: CATYKGARGELFF.

The chain recombines TRBV9 with TRBJ1-1; TRBD1 matches at 7 bases. The J segment lost 0 bases and the V segment lost 3 bases, leaving 5 bases of the junction unmatched. This CDR3 contains 15 residues. Germline CDR1 and CDR2: SGDLS and YYNGEE. The DNA for the CDR3 is TGTGCCAGCAGCGGGGGGGACAGTATGAACACTGAAGCTTTCTTT. Protein product: CASSGGDSMNTEAFF. Based on the CDR3 plus reference TRBV9 and TRBJ1-1, the full variable domain is DSGVTQTPKHLITATGQRVTLRCSPRSGDLSVYWYQQSLDQGLQFLIQYYNGEERAKGNILERFSAQQFPDLHSELNLSSLELGDSALYFCASSGGDSMNTEAFFGQGTRLTVV.

This chain uses TRBV30 with TRBJ2-3; a weak D match, TRBD1 (7 bases). From germline, CDR1 is GTSNPN and CDR2 SVGIG (reference sequence). The CDR3 length is 14 residues. The V end lost 3 bases, the J end lost 5 bases, and 15 bases lay between the germline ends. The DNA for the CDR3 is TGTGCCTGGAGCCGAAACCAGGGGGGAGATACGCAGTATTTT. Amino acids: CAWSRNQGGDTQYF.

CDR3 nucleotides: TGTGCCAGCAGTCCAGCAGGGGGCTTTGGAAACACCATATATTTT. Residues: CASSPAGGFGNTIYF. This chain links TRBV28 with TRBJ1-3; 8 nucleotides align to TRBD1. The CDR3 extends over 15 amino acids. The junction had 6 bases not matched to a gene; V was cut back by 5 bases and J by 3 bases. In germline, CDR1 is MDHEN, CDR2 SYDVKM.

The V gene is TRBV5-3, the J gene TRBJ1-5; 10 bases map to TRBD1. TRBV5-3 is sorted into the ORF group, with uncertain function. The CDR3 has 16 amino acids. J lost 4 bases, V lost 4 bases, and 8 bases had no gene match. This CDR3 is CARSILTGGENQPQHF. CDR3 DNA: TGTGCCAGAAGCATTCTGACAGGGGGCGAAAATCAGCCCCAGCATTTT.

This clone was counted once. J is TRBJ1-2 and V is TRBV25-1; D is possibly TRBD1 (5 bases). Trimming took 3 bases from V and 8 from J, leaving 19 bases between them. The germline gives CDR1 MGHDK, CDR2 SYGVNS. The CDR3 runs 15 residues. In DNA form, the CDR3 reads TGTGCCAGCAGTGAGCCAGGACATAACCCGGACGGCTACACCTTC. It codes for CASSEPGHNPDGYTF.

This clone was counted only a few times. The chain has TRBV4-2 and TRBJ2-7, with TRBD1 matching over 9 bases. Germline V CDR1 and CDR2: LGHNA, YNFKEQ. With 0 bases clipped from V and 5 bases from J, the junction kept 14 bases outside the gene matches. The CDR3 spans 18 residues. The DNA for the CDR3 is TGTGCCAGCAGCCAAGAAAAAGGATCGGACAGGGGAGTCGACGAGCAGTACTTC. Residues: CASSQEKGSDRGVDEQYF.

This chain links TRBV28 with TRBJ1-2; a weak D match, TRBD1 (6 bases). Germline assignment: CDR1 MDHEN and CDR2 SYDVKM. Trimming took 1 base from V and 0 from J, leaving 9 bases between them. The CDR3 loop spans 15 amino acids. CDR3 nucleotide sequence: TGTGCCAGCAGTTTATCGGGACAAGCTAACTATGGCTACACCTTC. Its protein is CASSLSGQANYGYTF.

The chain employs TRBV9 and TRBJ1-3, with 9 positions matching TRBD1. Unmatched junction bases numbered 1, after V lost 0 bases and J lost 0 bases. This CDR3 is 16 amino acids long. Germline loops: CDR1 SGDLS, CDR2 YYNGEE. In DNA form, the CDR3 reads TGTGCCAGCAGCGTAGGGGACAGGGACTCTGGAAACACCATATATTTT. Translated, it gives CASSVGDRDSGNTIYF.

This rearrangement joins TRBV19 to TRBJ2-5; 9 bases align to TRBD1. CDR1 is LNHDA, CDR2 SQIVND, per germline (reference sequence). V trimming: 6 bases; J trimming: 5 bases; junction bases outside the gene matches: 13. The CDR3 totals 16 residues. CDR3 region: CASSPTGGITSETQYF. The CDR3, as DNA: TGTGCCAGTAGCCCGACAGGGGGAATAACTTCGGAGACCCAGTACTTC. The whole variable domain, filled in from reference TRBV19 and TRBJ2-5, reads DGGITQSPKYLFRKEGQNVTLSCEQNLNHDAMYWYRQDPGQGLRLIYYSQIVNDFQKGDIAEGYSVSREKKESFPLTVTSAQKNPTAFYLCASSPTGGITSETQYFGPGTRLLVL.